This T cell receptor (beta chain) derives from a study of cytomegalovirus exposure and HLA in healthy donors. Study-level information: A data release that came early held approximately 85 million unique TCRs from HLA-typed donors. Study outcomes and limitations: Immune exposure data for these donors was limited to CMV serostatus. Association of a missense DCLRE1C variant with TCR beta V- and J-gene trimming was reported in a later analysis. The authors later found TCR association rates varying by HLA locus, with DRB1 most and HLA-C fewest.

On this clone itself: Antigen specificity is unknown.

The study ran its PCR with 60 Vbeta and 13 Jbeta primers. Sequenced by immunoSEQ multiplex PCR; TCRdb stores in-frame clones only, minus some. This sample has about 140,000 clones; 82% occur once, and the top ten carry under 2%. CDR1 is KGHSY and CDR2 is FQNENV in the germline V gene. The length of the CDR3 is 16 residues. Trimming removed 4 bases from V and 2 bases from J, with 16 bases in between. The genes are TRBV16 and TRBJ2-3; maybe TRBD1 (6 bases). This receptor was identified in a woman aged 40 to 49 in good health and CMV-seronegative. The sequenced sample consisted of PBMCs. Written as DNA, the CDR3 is TGTGCCAGCAGCCGAAACAGGGCTGTATTCACAGATACGCAGTATTTT. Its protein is CASSRNRAVFTDTQYF.